The rows below give T cell receptor beta chains drawn from one sample of a study of metastatic and nonmetastatic thyroid tumors. TCRdb reprocessed the PCR reads via MiXCR. The sample shows 40,000 or so clones, more than 45% of them seen only once. Sequenced material: tumor tissue. These receptors originate from a male donor with papillary thyroid cancer or a benign thyroid nodule (not recorded which). Some clones in this sample may be carry-over from other donors' samples. Each CDR3 is given with its conserved first and last residue. A D gene is named only where the DNA matches it firmly. Some rows have no size entry. The others give once, few or many, or a class for an expanded clone.

>TRBJ2-1|NA|TRBV5-1|NA
TGCGCCAGCAGCTCGGGGGTCGGAGGGTACAATGAGCAGTTCTTC
CASSSGVGGYNEQFF
>TRBJ2-1|TRBD1|TRBV20-1|NA
TGCAGTGCTAAACAGGGGGGCCCGTACAATGAGCAGTTCTTC
CSAKQGGPYNEQFF
>TRBJ2-3|NA|TRBV6-1|few
TGTGCCAGCAGTAGTGAGCCGGAGAGAGATACGCAGTATTTT
CASSSEPERDTQYF
>TRBJ1-2|NA|TRBV28|NA
TGTGCCAGCAGTTTAGACACCAGGGATGGCTACACCTTC
CASSLDTRDGYTF
>TRBJ2-7|TRBD2|TRBV11-2|NA
TGTGCCAGCAGCTTATCATTCGGGACGAGCGGGAGGATCAACGAGCAGTACTTC
CASSLSFGTSGRINEQYF
>TRBJ2-3|NA|TRBV5-1|NA
TGCGCCAGCAGCTGGGCTAAGACAGGAGATGGCACAGATACGCAGTATTTT
CASSWAKTGDGTDTQYF
>TRBJ2-2|TRBD2|TRBV11-1|NA
TGTGCCAGCAGCTTACTCCGGGGACTAGCGGGGGGAAACACCGGGGAGCTATTTTTT
CASSLLRGLAGGNTGELFF
>TRBJ2-7|NA|TRBV13|NA
TGTGCTAGCAGCAACCTGGCGTCGGAACGGCGCCACGAGCAGTACTTC
CASSNLASERRHEQYF
>TRBJ2-3|TRBD2|TRBV9|NA
TGTGCCAGCAGCGTTAGCCCCTCTAGCGGGGGTAATATGGATACGCAGTATTTT
CASSVSPSSGGNMDTQYF
>TRBJ2-2|NA|TRBV12-3/TRBV12-4|many
TGTGCCAGCAGTTCGAGATGGACTGGGGCGAACACCGGGGAGCTGTTTTTT
CASSSRWTGANTGELFF
>TRBJ1-2|NA|TRBV30|NA
TGTGCCTGGAGCGGGGATGAACATGGCTACACCTTC
CAWSGDEHGYTF
>TRBJ2-7|NA|TRBV30|NA
TGTGCCTGGAGTCGAGGGGCGGGGCACTTCGCCGAGCAGTACTTC
CAWSRGAGHFAEQYF
>TRBJ2-7|TRBD2|TRBV30|NA
TGTGCCTGGAGTGCACGACTAGCGGGAAACGAGCAGTACTTC
CAWSARLAGNEQYF
>TRBJ1-5|NA|TRBV19|few
TGTGCCAGTAGTTCGGACGGTTTGGGATTCTCCGGCCAGCATTTT
CASSSDGLGFSGQHF
>TRBJ2-2|NA|TRBV3-1|few
TGTGCCAGCAGCATCGGGACACCTAGTACCGGGGAGCTGTTTTTT
CASSIGTPSTGELFF
>TRBJ1-5|NA|TRBV10-3|NA
TGTGCCACCACCGCCGGGAGGGACACAGACAATCAGCCCCAGCATTTT
CATTAGRDTDNQPQHF
>TRBJ2-7|NA|TRBV11-3|NA
TGTGCCAGCAGCCGGGACACTCTCTCCCACGAGCAGTACTTC
CASSRDTLSHEQYF
>TRBJ2-3|NA|TRBV20-1|NA
TGCAGTGCGCAAGACCAGGACCCGTCCCCAGATACGCAGTATTTT
CSAQDQDPSPDTQYF
>TRBJ1-2|NA|TRBV20-1|once
TGCAGTGCCCCATGGAAGAACTATGGCTACACCTTC
CSAPWKNYGYTF
>TRBJ2-7|NA|TRBV7-8|NA
TGTGCCAGCAGCTTACTTGGTCCAGGTCGGCACGAGCAGTACTTC
CASSLLGPGRHEQYF
>TRBJ1-5|NA|TRBV30|few
TGTGCCTGGAGTGCGTTAGGAGCCCTAAATCAGCCCCAGCATTTT
CAWSALGALNQPQHF
>TRBJ1-2|TRBD1|TRBV5-1|NA
TGCGCCAGCAGCTTGGAGACAGGGTATGGCTACACCTTC
CASSLETGYGYTF
>TRBJ2-7|TRBD2|TRBV12-3/TRBV12-4|NA
TGTGCCAGCAGTAGCGGGGGGGAGTCCTACGAGCAGTACTTC
CASSSGGESYEQYF
>TRBJ2-1|NA|TRBV5-1|NA
TGCGCCAGCGGGCTATTCAGTGAGCAGTTCTTC
CASGLFSEQFF
>TRBJ2-7|NA|TRBV20-1|few
TGCAGTGCTAGATCCCTATCTCGCGGGGGCTCCGAGCAGTACTTC
CSARSLSRGGSEQYF
>TRBJ2-7|NA|TRBV4-1|NA
TGCGCCAGCAGCCAAGACCTTGACAGTGGTTCCTACGAGCAGTACTTC
CASSQDLDSGSYEQYF
>TRBJ2-1|NA|TRBV20-1|NA
TGCAGTGCTACTCTACGGGAGAAGTCGAGCAATGAGCAGTTCTTC
CSATLREKSSNEQFF
>TRBJ2-7|TRBD2|TRBV7-2|NA
TGTGCCAGCAGCTTAGTCCTAGCGGGGTCCTACGAGCAGTACTTC
CASSLVLAGSYEQYF
>TRBJ2-7|TRBD1|TRBV27|few
TGTGCCAGCAGTGGACAGGGGGCATCCTACGAGCAGTACTTC
CASSGQGASYEQYF
>TRBJ1-2|TRBD1|TRBV6-1|few
TGTGCCAGCAGTTCATTTGGACAGGGAAGTACTAAGGGCTACACCTTC
CASSSFGQGSTKGYTF
>TRBJ1-6|NA|TRBV2|NA
TGTGCCAGCAGGGGGCCGGGAAGTAAGGATTCACCCCTCCACTTT
CASRGPGSKDSPLHF
>TRBJ2-7|NA|TRBV10-3|few
TGTGCCATCAGTGAGTCAACCTACGAGCAGTACTTC
CAISESTYEQYF
>TRBJ2-7|TRBD2|TRBV11-2|NA
TGTGCCAGCAGCTTAGTTAGCGGGAGAGTGGCGGGCGAGCAGTACTTC
CASSLVSGRVAGEQYF
>TRBJ2-5|NA|TRBV10-3|NA
TGTGCCATCAGTGGAACAGCGTACCAAGAGACCCAGTACTTC
CAISGTAYQETQYF
>TRBJ1-2|NA|TRBV6-2/TRBV6-3|few
TGCGCCAGCAGTCGACCGGGACGGAAAAACTATGGCTACACCTTC
CASSRPGRKNYGYTF
>TRBJ1-1|TRBD1|TRBV5-1|NA
TGCGCCAGCAGCTTGGAGGGGGCTGAGAACACTGAAGCTTTCTTT
CASSLEGAENTEAFF
>TRBJ2-7|NA|TRBV5-4|NA
TGTGCCAGCAGCAGGGTCGGGACTTCCAACTACGAGCAGTACTTC
CASSRVGTSNYEQYF
>TRBJ2-3|NA|TRBV12-3/TRBV12-4|few
TGTGCCAGCAGTTTGGACGGACCCCTAGATACGCAGTATTTT
CASSLDGPLDTQYF
>TRBJ1-4|NA|TRBV3-1|NA
TGTGCCAGCAGCCAAGGGTTGAGCGCAACTAATGAAAAACTGTTTTTT
CASSQGLSATNEKLFF
>TRBJ1-2|TRBD1|TRBV20-1|NA
TGCAGTGCCCAAGACAGGGGGAATAACTATGGCTACACCTTC
CSAQDRGNNYGYTF
>TRBJ2-1|NA|TRBV20-1|NA
TGCAGTGCTAGGGGGACAACCCTCAATGAGCAGTTCTTC
CSARGTTLNEQFF
>TRBJ2-7|TRBD2|TRBV5-1|NA
TGCGCCAGCAGCCCGCCACTAGCGGGAGGCCTGGGGGAGCAGTACTTC
CASSPPLAGGLGEQYF
>TRBJ2-7|NA|TRBV28|few
TGTGCCAGCAGGCCGGGACCGGGCTACGAGCAGTACTTC
CASRPGPGYEQYF
>TRBJ2-7|TRBD2|TRBV10-3|few
TGTGCCATCAGTCCCCCGGGACTAGCGGAACAGTACTTC
CAISPPGLAEQYF
>TRBJ1-2|NA|TRBV4-2|NA
TGTGCCAGCAGCCAAGGAAAAGGGGGGCCGAACGGCTACACCTTC
CASSQGKGGPNGYTF
>TRBJ2-2|NA|TRBV11-2|NA
TGTGCCAGCAGCTTAGATCAAAGGCAGATAAACACCGGGGAGCTGTTTTTT
CASSLDQRQINTGELFF
>TRBJ2-7|NA|TRBV30|NA
TGTGCCTGGAGTGTTAAGTCGCCGCCCGAGCAGTACTTC
CAWSVKSPPEQYF
>TRBJ1-2|TRBD1|TRBV2|few
TGTGCCAGCAGTATTCAACAGGGGGCTAGGAATGGCTACACCTTC
CASSIQQGARNGYTF
>TRBJ2-1|NA|TRBV27|few
TGTGCCAGCGGGAGAGTGAGGGGATATGAGCAGTTCTTC
CASGRVRGYEQFF
>TRBJ1-2|NA|TRBV30|NA
TGTGCCGGAGGGGGTTGGGCAGGGTACGATGGCTACACCTTC
CAGGGWAGYDGYTF
>TRBJ1-1|NA|TRBV2|NA
TGTGCCAGCAGTGCAGCCAGGCAGCCCCTGAACACTGAAGCTTTCTTT
CASSAARQPLNTEAFF
>TRBJ1-5|NA|TRBV20-1|NA
TGCAGTGCTAGAGATCCCGGGGAGAACCAGCCCCAGCATTTT
CSARDPGENQPQHF
>TRBJ1-5|NA|TRBV15|few
TGTGCCACCAGCCGGCCAGGACAGAGCAATCAGCCCCAGCATTTT
CATSRPGQSNQPQHF
>TRBJ2-3|NA|TRBV11-3|NA
TGTGCCAGCAGCCAAGATACGCAGTATTTT
CASSQDTQYF
>TRBJ2-6|TRBD1|TRBV6-2/TRBV6-3|NA
TGTGCCAGCACTAAACCCCGGGACAGGGCTATGTTGGGGGCCAACGTCCTGACTTTC
CASTKPRDRAMLGANVLTF
>TRBJ1-4|NA|TRBV9|NA
TGTGCCAGCAGCGTAGGAACAGGTGCAACTAATGAAAAACTGTTTTTT
CASSVGTGATNEKLFF
>TRBJ1-2|NA|TRBV30|NA
TGTGCCTGGAGTGTAGGGTTTTACTATGGCTACACCTTC
CAWSVGFYYGYTF